The subject of this entry is one T cell receptor (beta chain). This sample stems from a study of shared clonotypes between healthy human individuals. TCRdb keeps only in-frame clones here, not all; method: immunoSEQ multiplex PCR. The sample includes 2,500,000 or so clones, more than 85% of them seen just once. The CDR3 runs 17 residues. Germline CDR1 and CDR2: LGHNA and YSLEER. With 0 bases clipped from V and 6 bases from J, the junction kept 11 bases outside the gene matches. The chain joins TRBV4-3 to TRBJ2-7, with 10 bases lining up with TRBD2. The TCR comes from a man aged 18 to 30 in good health. Some clones in this sample may be carry-over from other donors' samples. Sequencing used naive CD4+ T cells from PBMCs. Documented subset: CD45RA+ positively selected. The CDR3 nucleotides are TGCGCCAGCAGCCAAGAGCCTTTTCTAGCGGGAGCCTCCGAGCAGTACTTC. This encodes CASSQEPFLAGASEQYF.